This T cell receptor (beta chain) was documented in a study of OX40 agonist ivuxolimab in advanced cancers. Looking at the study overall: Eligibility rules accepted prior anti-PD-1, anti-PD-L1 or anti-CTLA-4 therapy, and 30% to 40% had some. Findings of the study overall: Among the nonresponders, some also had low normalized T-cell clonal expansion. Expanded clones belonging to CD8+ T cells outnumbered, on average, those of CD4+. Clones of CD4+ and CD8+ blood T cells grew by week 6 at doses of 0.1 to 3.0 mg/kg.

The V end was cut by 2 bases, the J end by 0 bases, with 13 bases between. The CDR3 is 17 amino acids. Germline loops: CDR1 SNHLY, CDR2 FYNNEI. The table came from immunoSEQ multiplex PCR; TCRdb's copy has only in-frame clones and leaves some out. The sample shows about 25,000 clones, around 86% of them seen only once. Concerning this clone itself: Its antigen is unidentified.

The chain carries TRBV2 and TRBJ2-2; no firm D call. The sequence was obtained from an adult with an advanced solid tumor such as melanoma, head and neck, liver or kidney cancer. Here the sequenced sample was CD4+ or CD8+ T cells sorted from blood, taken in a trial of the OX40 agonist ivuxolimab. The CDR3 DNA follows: TGTGCCAGCAGTGAAATCCTAGGGCCTTCGAACACCGGGGAGCTGTTTTTT. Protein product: CASSEILGPSNTGELFF. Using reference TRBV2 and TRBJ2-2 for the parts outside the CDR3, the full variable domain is EPEVTQTPSHQVTQMGQEVILRCVPISNHLYFYWYRQILGQKVEFLVSFYNNEISEKSEIFDDQFSVERPDGSNFTLKIRSTKLEDSAMYFCASSEILGPSNTGELFFGEGSRLTVL.